This T cell receptor (beta chain) originates from a study of OX40 agonist ivuxolimab in advanced cancers. Study summary: Ivuxolimab was administered intravenously to patients at 0.01 to 10 mg/kg every 2 weeks. Partial responses, seen in three patients, involved one hepatocellular carcinoma and two cutaneous melanomas.

Clones were read by immunoSEQ multiplex PCR, and TCRdb kept only the in-frame ones, dropping some. The sample lists 75,000 or so clones; around 82% were seen once. This clone has just a few counts. Looked up from germline, CDR1 is SGHVS and CDR2 is FQNEAQ. This CDR3 has 13 amino acids. V was clipped by 1 base and J by 5 bases, with 8 bases between them. The chain carries TRBV7-8 and TRBJ2-5, with D perhaps TRBD1 or TRBD2 (5 bases each). The source of this sequence is an adult with an advanced solid tumor such as melanoma, head and neck, liver or kidney cancer. The sequenced sample was CD4+ or CD8+ T cells sorted from blood, obtained in a trial of the OX40 agonist ivuxolimab. CDR3 sequence: CASSLGGVETQYF. The DNA of the CDR3 is TGTGCCAGCAGCTTAGGAGGGGTGGAGACCCAGTACTTC.